Shown below are 24 T cell receptor beta chains from a single sample sequenced in a study of blood T cell repertoires in COVID-19. Data came from immunoSEQ multiplex PCR; TCRdb stores just in-frame clones and leaves some out. The top ten hold approximately 4% of the sample, which has 90,000 to 150,000 clones, approximately 80% seen once. Source material: peripheral blood. These TCRs come from an elderly woman with acute or convalescent COVID-19.

This clone was recorded only once. The chain uses TRBV6-6 and TRBJ2-7; D unresolved. The CDR3 has 12 residues. The germline gives CDR1 MNHNY, CDR2 SVGAGI (reference sequence). The V and J ends lost 6 bases and 2 bases respectively, with 8 bases between them. The chain's CDR3 is CASSSSAYEQYF. CDR3 coding DNA: TGTGCCAGCAGCTCCTCGGCCTACGAGCAGTACTTC.

This chain connects TRBV3-1 (or the pseudogene TRBV3-2) to TRBJ1-4; D is uncertain. The CDR3 extends over 15 amino acids. V dropped 4 bases and J dropped 6 bases, with 15 bases sitting between them. Germline V gene sequence: CDR1 LGHDT, CDR2 YNNKEL (reference sequence). The DNA of the CDR3 is TGTGCCAGCAGCCGCGTTCCGGGTGTTTATGAAAAACTGTTTTTT. Translating gives CASSRVPGVYEKLFF.

The rearrangement joins TRBV18 to TRBJ1-2; D is undetermined. V was trimmed by 5 bases and J by 8 bases, leaving 12 bases between them. The CDR3 length is 12 residues. From germline, CDR1 is KGHSH and CDR2 LQKENI. The CDR3 here is CASSTLAEGYTF. For the CDR3, the DNA is TGTGCCAGCTCAACCTTAGCGGAAGGCTACACCTTC.

This clone was detected once. This chain connects TRBV6-5 to TRBJ1-6; 7 bases are shared with TRBD1. This CDR3 spans 14 amino acids. V gave up 5 bases and J gave up 7 bases; unmatched junction bases: 5. CDR1 MNHEY and CDR2 SVGAGI come from the germline V gene. The CDR3 protein is CASSQQGPNSPLHF. The CDR3 bases are TGTGCCAGCAGTCAACAGGGGCCGAATTCACCCCTCCACTTT.

The chain couples TRBV19 to TRBJ2-5; 9 bases align to TRBD1. V shed 3 bases and J 5 bases; nucleotides not matched to a gene: 4. Germline lookup yields CDR1 LNHDA and CDR2 SQIVND (reference sequence). The CDR3 runs to 14 residues. CDR3 sequence: CASSIRDRVETQYF. The CDR3 DNA reads TGTGCCAGTAGTATCCGGGACAGGGTGGAGACCCAGTACTTC.

The count of this clone is one. V usage is TRBV19 and J usage is TRBJ2-1; D is undetermined. Germline V gives CDR1 LNHDA, CDR2 SQIVND (reference sequence). The length of the CDR3 is 13 residues. The V and J ends lost 7 bases and 4 bases respectively, with 11 bases between them. The DNA of the CDR3 is TGTGCCAGTATGAGGAAGCCTTACAATGAGCAGTTCTTC. It codes for CASMRKPYNEQFF.

The chain combines TRBV3-1 (or the pseudogene TRBV3-2) with TRBJ1-5, with D perhaps TRBD1 (5 bases). The CDR3 extends over 16 amino acids. CDR1 is LGHDT and CDR2 is YNNKEL in the germline V gene (reference sequence). V lost 0 bases, J lost 1 base, and 10 bases lay in between. CDR3 region: CASSQDLGASNQPQHF. Written as DNA, the CDR3 is TGTGCCAGCAGCCAAGATCTAGGGGCGAGCAATCAGCCCCAGCATTTT.

This chain joins TRBV5-1 and TRBJ1-1; TRBD1 aligns across 7 bases. Germline-derived CDR1 and CDR2 are SGHRS and YFSETQ. Germline trimming cut 6 bases from V and 2 bases from J; bases unmatched to any gene: 4. The CDR3 spans 13 residues. The CDR3 loop reads CASTWTGNTEAFF. CDR3 DNA: TGCGCCAGCACCTGGACAGGAAACACTGAAGCTTTCTTT.

The chain links TRBV5-8 to TRBJ1-1; the match to TRBD1 covers 7 bases. The CDR3 extends over 16 amino acids. CDR1 is SGHTS and CDR2 is YDEGEE in the germline V gene. With V trimmed by 1 base and J by 1 base, 7 bases remained unmatched. CDR3 DNA sequence: TGTGCCAGCAGCTTGACCAGGACAGGCTCGAACACTGAAGCTTTCTTT. Protein product: CASSLTRTGSNTEAFF. The full variable domain, completed using reference TRBV5-8 and TRBJ1-1, is EAGVTQSPTHLIKTRGQQATLRCSPISGHTSVYWYQQALGLGLQFLLWYDEGEERNRGNFPPRFSGRQFPNYSSELNVNALELEDSALYLCASSLTRTGSNTEAFFGQGTRLTVV.

CDR3 DNA: TGTGCCATCAGTGGAGGGACAGAAGGTAAGACTGAAGCTTTCTTT. Translating gives CAISGGTEGKTEAFF. The V and J genes are TRBV10-3 and TRBJ1-1; 7 bases fit TRBD1. Germline CDR1 reads ENHRY; CDR2 reads SYGVKD. This CDR3 is 15 amino acids long. The V and J ends lost 4 bases and 5 bases, in that order; junction bases with no gene match: 10.

The CDR3 DNA reads as TGTGCCAGCAGCGTAGACAGGGTTACGTATCAGCCCCAGCATTTT. Amino acids: CASSVDRVTYQPQHF. This sequence joins TRBV6-5 and TRBJ1-5, with 7 nucleotides matching TRBD1. This CDR3 has 15 residues. From germline, CDR1 is MNHEY and CDR2 SVGAGI. The J segment lost 5 bases and the V segment lost 6 bases, leaving 10 bases of the junction unmatched.

The rearrangement uses TRBV2 and TRBJ1-5; unclear D gene. This CDR3 is 15 amino acids long. CDR1 is SNHLY and CDR2 is FYNNEI in the germline V gene. V was pared by 1 base and J by 2 bases, with 9 bases between. The DNA for the CDR3 is TGTGCCAGCAGTGAAGGCCGCGTAGGCAATCAGCCCCAGCATTTT. Its translation is CASSEGRVGNQPQHF.

This chain joins TRBV9 and TRBJ1-5; D is undetermined. The CDR3 runs 15 residues. Germline CDR1 SGDLS, CDR2 YYNGEE. V was shortened by 3 bases and J by 0 bases, with 10 bases between the two germline ends. The CDR3 spells CASSARASSNQPQHF. The CDR3 DNA is TGTGCCAGCAGCGCGCGGGCCTCTAGCAATCAGCCCCAGCATTTT.

V and J are TRBV27 and TRBJ2-1; 11 positions agree with TRBD2. Germline-derived CDR1 and CDR2 are MNHEY and SMNVEV (reference sequence). The CDR3 length is 17 residues. The junction had 8 bases not matched to a gene; V was cut back by 6 bases and J by 1 base. Here the CDR3 reads CASRELAGGKSYNEQFF. The CDR3 bases are TGTGCCAGCAGGGAGCTAGCGGGAGGTAAATCCTACAATGAGCAGTTCTTC.

V and J are TRBV4-1 and TRBJ2-5, with 8 nucleotides matching TRBD2. The CDR3 spans 16 residues. The J segment lost 7 bases and the V segment lost 0 bases, leaving 10 bases of the junction unmatched. The germline gives CDR1 MGHRA, CDR2 YSYEKL. The CDR3 coding sequence is TGCGCCAGCAGCCAAGACTGGGCAGCGGGAGAAGGGACCCAGTACTTC. Translation gives CASSQDWAAGEGTQYF.

The chain employs TRBV27 and TRBJ2-3, with a weak D call TRBD1 (8 bases). CDR1 and CDR2 from the germline V gene are MNHEY and SMNVEV (reference sequence). The CDR3 loop spans 17 amino acids. Trimming removed 5 bases from V and 9 bases from J, with 27 bases in between. CDR3 residues: CASSTTGGVGLLGTQYF. Written as DNA, the CDR3 is TGTGCCAGCAGTACCACAGGGGGGGTCGGACTATTAGGCACGCAGTATTTT.

This clone showed up many times. The chain carries TRBV7-2 and TRBJ2-1, with 12 bases matching TRBD2. This CDR3 has 14 amino acids. Germline V CDR1 and CDR2: SGHTA, FQGNSA. The trim removed 6 bases at V and 8 bases at J, leaving 5 bases unmatched. CDR3 protein: CASRRTSGIDEQFF. The CDR3 DNA follows: TGTGCCAGCAGAAGGACTAGCGGGATCGATGAGCAGTTCTTC.

The gene calls are TRBV3-1 (or the pseudogene TRBV3-2) and TRBJ2-7; tentative D call: TRBD2 (6 bases). The V end lost 0 bases, the J end lost 5 bases, and 14 bases lay between the germline ends. The CDR3 runs to 15 residues. Germline assignment: CDR1 LGHDT and CDR2 YNNKEL (reference sequence). The CDR3 nucleotides read TGTGCCAGCAGCCAAGATGATCCGACTAGGGACGAGCAGTACTTC. The encoded protein is CASSQDDPTRDEQYF.

For the CDR3, the DNA is TGCAGCGTACTGGGACAGGGTGCTTCCTATGGCTACACCTTC. Translating gives CSVLGQGASYGYTF. V and J are TRBV29-1 and TRBJ1-2; 9 nucleotides line up with TRBD1. V was pared by 6 bases and J by 4 bases, with 9 bases of the junction left unmatched. The CDR3 runs 14 residues. From germline, CDR1 is SQVTM and CDR2 ANQGSEA.

The chain is built from TRBV5-5 and TRBJ2-7, with 7 bases matching TRBD1. CDR1 is SGHKS, CDR2 YYEKEE, per germline (reference sequence). CDR3 length: 14 amino acids. Trimming took 2 bases from V and 5 from J; bases not matched to a gene: 7. As DNA, the CDR3 is TGTGCCAGCAGCTTCCTAACAGGGGAAAACGAGCAGTACTTC. It yields the protein CASSFLTGENEQYF.

The gene calls are TRBV24-1 and TRBJ1-5, with D tentatively TRBD1 (5 bases). V lost 4 bases and J 3 bases, leaving 15 bases between the germline ends. Germline-derived CDR1 and CDR2 are KGHDR and SFDVKD. This CDR3 has 16 residues. CDR3 sequence: CATSDGKTGDNQPQHF. DNA of the CDR3: TGTGCCACCAGTGACGGGAAAACGGGGGACAATCAGCCCCAGCATTTT.

The V gene is TRBV9, the J gene TRBJ2-3; D is uncertain. Germline V lookup: CDR1 SGDLS, CDR2 YYNGEE. V was trimmed by 10 bases and J by 4 bases, leaving 16 bases between them. The CDR3 sequence is 13 residues long. The CDR3 DNA reads as TGTGCCTCGAACTCTCAGGCAGCAGATACGCAGTATTTT. This encodes CASNSQAADTQYF.

This clone was counted once. The chain has TRBV28 and TRBJ2-1; 10 positions agree with TRBD1. V lost 6 bases and J lost 8; bases outside the gene matches: 7. Germline V lookup: CDR1 MDHEN, CDR2 SYDVKM. There are 14 residues in the CDR3. The CDR3 region is CASSDGTGDYEQFF. The CDR3 DNA reads as TGTGCCAGCAGCGACGGGACAGGGGATTATGAGCAGTTCTTC.

The chain combines TRBV11-3 with TRBJ2-7, with 7 bases fitting TRBD1. The germline V gene encodes CDR1 SGHNT and CDR2 YENEEA. CDR3 length: 13 residues. J gave up 5 bases and V 0 bases, and 1 base lay outside the gene matches. The CDR3 protein is CASSLETGNEQYF. In DNA, the CDR3 is TGTGCCAGCAGCTTAGAGACAGGGAACGAGCAGTACTTC.